The 16 T cell receptor beta chains in this list originate from one sample, sequenced in a study of blood T cell repertoires in COVID-19. Libraries were prepared by immunoSEQ multiplex PCR; TCRdb keeps only in-frame clonotypes and omits some of them. The profile covers 450,000 or so clones, with about 90% appearing a single time and roughly 0.87% taken by the ten largest. The sample taken for sequencing was peripheral blood. These TCRs come from a man aged 18 to 29 with COVID-19, enrolled during active disease.

The V call is TRBV5-6, the J call TRBJ2-7; a weak D match, TRBD2 (5 bases). The CDR3 is made up of 15 amino acids. Germline assignment: CDR1 SGHDT and CDR2 YYEEEE. Trimming took off 0 bases at V and 1 base at J, with 11 bases between the two ends. CDR3: CASSLEWTGSYEQYF. CDR3 in DNA: TGTGCCAGCAGCTTGGAGTGGACGGGGTCCTACGAGCAGTACTTC.

V usage is TRBV23-1 and J usage is TRBJ2-5; 12 nucleotides align to TRBD2. TRBV23-1 is treated as an ORF (open reading frame) with a function not yet certain. This CDR3 has 24 residues. V dropped 0 bases and J dropped 1; count of bases not matched to a gene: 24. The CDR3 spells CASSQSLPSGGAMEPSQTQETQYF. For the CDR3, the DNA is TGCGCCAGCAGTCAATCGCTGCCTAGCGGGGGGGCCATGGAACCGTCCCAAACCCAAGAGACCCAGTACTTC.

V and J are TRBV3-1 (or the pseudogene TRBV3-2) and TRBJ2-1, with D unresolved. Germline V gives CDR1 LGHDT, CDR2 YNNKEL (reference sequence). With 4 bases removed from V and 6 bases from J, the gap between germline ends came to 7 bases. The CDR3 is 12 amino acids. The CDR3 DNA reads as TGTGCCAGCAGCCGCACTCGCAATGAGCAGTTCTTC. The encoded protein is CASSRTRNEQFF.

The chain recombines TRBV5-1 with TRBJ2-1, with D unclear. The ends were cut back, 1 base at V and 0 bases at J, with 11 bases in the middle. The CDR3 has 16 residues. Germline V gene lookup returns CDR1 SGHRS and CDR2 YFSETQ. CDR3 sequence: CASSLYTRSSYNEQFF. The CDR3 DNA is TGCGCCAGCAGCTTGTACACCCGGAGCTCCTACAATGAGCAGTTCTTC.

The rearrangement joins TRBV6-5 to TRBJ2-5, with D possibly TRBD1 on 6 matching bases. V lost 4 bases to trimming and J lost 4 bases, with 16 bases between them. CDR3 length: 15 amino acids. The V gene's germline CDR1 is MNHEY and CDR2 SVGAGI. CDR3 sequence reads: CASSSPQGFRETQYF. As DNA, the CDR3 is TGTGCCAGCAGTTCCCCCCAGGGGTTCAGAGAGACCCAGTACTTC.

The V gene is TRBV11-1, the J gene TRBJ2-3, with D hard to call. Germline V gene data show CDR1 as SGHAT and CDR2 as FQDESV (reference sequence). V lost 5 bases and J lost 2, with 11 bases in between. The CDR3 contains 14 residues. The CDR3 region is CASSERVFTDTQYF. The CDR3 DNA is TGTGCCAGCAGCGAAAGAGTTTTCACAGATACGCAGTATTTT.

CDR3 coding DNA: TGTGCCTGGAGTGTACGCGGGAGCAATCAGCCCCAGCATTTT. It specifies CAWSVRGSNQPQHF. The genes are TRBV30 and TRBJ1-5; no clear D. The ends were cut back, 0 bases at V and 1 base at J, with 7 bases in the middle. This CDR3 has 14 amino acids. Per the germline V gene, CDR1 is GTSNPN and CDR2 is SVGIG (reference sequence).

This clone was found once. The V gene is TRBV11-3, the J gene TRBJ1-2; 9 positions agree with TRBD1. This CDR3 region has 16 residues. V was clipped by 4 bases and J by 2 bases; unmatched bases: 8. CDR1 SGHNT and CDR2 YENEEA come from the germline V gene. The CDR3, as DNA: TGTGCCAGCAGCTCTTTCGGGACAGGGTCAAACTATGGCTACACCTTC. Protein product: CASSSFGTGSNYGYTF.

CDR3 sequence (DNA): TGTGCCAGCAGTTACTCTGGGGCAAACTATGGCTACACCTTC. Protein product: CASSYSGANYGYTF. The chain uses TRBV6-5 and TRBJ1-2; tentative D call: TRBD1 (5 bases). This CDR3 contains 14 residues. Trimming cost V 0 bases and J 2 bases, with 7 bases left between them. CDR1 MNHEY and CDR2 SVGAGI come from the germline V gene.

The chain uses TRBV11-2 and TRBJ1-5, with 7 bases fitting TRBD1. The V gene end was trimmed by 2 bases and the J gene end by 6 bases; junction bases not matched to a gene: 4. Germline values: CDR1 SGHAT, CDR2 FQNNGV. The CDR3 is made up of 14 amino acids. CDR3 sequence: CASSLMAGGQPQHF. DNA for the CDR3: TGTGCCAGCAGCTTAATGGCAGGGGGTCAGCCCCAGCATTTT.

This clone was detected a few times. V usage is TRBV6-6 and J usage is TRBJ1-2; perhaps TRBD1 as D (6 bases). CDR3 length: 14 residues. The V gene lost 2 bases and the J gene lost 6 bases, with 13 bases spanning the gap. Germline V gene sequence: CDR1 MNHNY, CDR2 SVGAGI (reference sequence). Written as DNA, the CDR3 is TGTGCCAGCAGTTACATTACAGGGAATGATGGCTACACCTTC. This codes for CASSYITGNDGYTF.

Turning to this clone: The same CDR3 can be traced to other DNA sequences in this sample. V and J are TRBV5-1 and TRBJ2-3; D is uncertain. Germline CDR1 reads SGHRS; CDR2 reads YFSETQ. V lost 4 bases, J lost 2 bases, and 11 bases lay in between. The CDR3 consists of 14 residues. CDR3 region: CASSLERNTDTQYF. The DNA of the CDR3 is TGCGCCAGCAGCCTGGAGAGGAACACAGATACGCAGTATTTT.

The genes are TRBV24-1 and TRBJ2-1, with 8 bases lining up with TRBD2. The V and J ends lost 2 bases and 3 bases, in that order; junction bases with no gene match: 8. CDR1 and CDR2 from the germline V gene are KGHDR and SFDVKD. This CDR3 comprises 17 residues. CDR3 bases: TGTGCCACCAGTGATTCCTCGTTAGCGGGATTCTACAATGAGCAGTTCTTC. The encoded protein is CATSDSSLAGFYNEQFF.

This clone has just a few counts. The chain is built from TRBV5-6 and TRBJ1-2; the D gene is possibly TRBD1 (6 bases). The CDR3 is 14 amino acids. V was clipped by 1 base and J by 2 bases, with 9 bases between them. Germline CDR1 reads SGHDT; CDR2 reads YYEEEE. The CDR3 DNA follows: TGTGCCAGCAGCTTGCAGGGGTGGAACTATGGCTACACCTTC. Its protein product is CASSLQGWNYGYTF.

The chain has TRBV14 and TRBJ1-1; D is perhaps TRBD1 (5 bases). Germline V gene data show CDR1 as SGHDN and CDR2 as FVKESK. V lost 0 bases and J lost 4, with 9 bases in between. The CDR3 extends over 14 amino acids. CDR3 nucleotides: TGTGCCAGCAGCCAAGAACGGGGGGTCACTGAAGCTTTCTTT. Its translation: CASSQERGVTEAFF.

The rearrangement joins TRBV5-8 to TRBJ2-4, with D hard to call. CDR1 and CDR2 (germline): SGHTS, YDEGEE. V dropped 0 bases and J dropped 0 bases, with 7 bases sitting between them. The CDR3 covers 15 residues. The CDR3 sequence: CASSLARSAKNIQYF. For the CDR3, the DNA is TGTGCCAGCAGCTTGGCACGGTCAGCCAAAAACATTCAGTACTTC.